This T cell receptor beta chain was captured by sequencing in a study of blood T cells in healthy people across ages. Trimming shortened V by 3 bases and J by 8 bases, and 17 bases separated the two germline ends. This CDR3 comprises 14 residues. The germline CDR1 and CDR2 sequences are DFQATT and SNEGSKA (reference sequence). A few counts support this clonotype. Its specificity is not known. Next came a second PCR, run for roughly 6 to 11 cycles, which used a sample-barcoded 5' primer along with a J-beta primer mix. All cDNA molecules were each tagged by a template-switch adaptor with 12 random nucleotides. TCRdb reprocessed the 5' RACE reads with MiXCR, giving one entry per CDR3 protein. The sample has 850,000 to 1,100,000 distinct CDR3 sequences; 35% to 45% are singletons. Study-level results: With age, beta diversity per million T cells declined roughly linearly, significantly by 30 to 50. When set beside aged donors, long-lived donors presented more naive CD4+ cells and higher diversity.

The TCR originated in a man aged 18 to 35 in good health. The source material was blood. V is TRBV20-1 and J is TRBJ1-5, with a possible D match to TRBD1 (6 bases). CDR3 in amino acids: CSASVGQLGKPQHF. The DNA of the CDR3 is TGCAGTGCTAGCGTCGGACAGTTGGGGAAGCCCCAGCATTTT.